This T cell receptor (beta chain) was identified during a study of blood T cell repertoires in COVID-19. The wider study: The study drew acute and convalescent COVID-19 samples from the United States, Italy and Spain.

How the authors handled the data: Estimates of nucleated cell counts were drawn from the amplification of reference gene primers. Repertoires were generated with immunoSEQ multiplex PCR, while TCRdb's copy carries only in-frame clones and drops some. V and J calls and clone size come straight from that table; D and trimming were deduced from the DNA. The data show 120,000 or so clones, around 80% seen once. The clonotype was recovered from a man aged 70 or older with acute or convalescent COVID-19. Sequenced: peripheral blood.

The CDR3 DNA is TGTGCCAGCAGTTACTTTAATTCGGCCGGGGAGCTGTTTTTT. Its translation is CASSYFNSAGELFF. V gene TRBV6-5 combines with J gene TRBJ2-2; D is ambiguous. The ends were cut back, 1 base at V and 6 bases at J, with 9 bases in the middle. This CDR3 has 14 residues. Germline CDR1 reads MNHEY; CDR2 reads SVGAGI.